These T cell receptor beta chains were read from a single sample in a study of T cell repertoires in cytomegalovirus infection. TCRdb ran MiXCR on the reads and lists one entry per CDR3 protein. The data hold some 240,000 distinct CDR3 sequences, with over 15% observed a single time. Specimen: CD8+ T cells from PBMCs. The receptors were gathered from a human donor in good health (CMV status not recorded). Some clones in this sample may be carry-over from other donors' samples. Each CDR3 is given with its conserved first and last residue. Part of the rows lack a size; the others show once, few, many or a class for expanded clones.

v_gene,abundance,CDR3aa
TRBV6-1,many,CASSANEGSEAFF
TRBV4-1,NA,CASSQGFVRRGGGSEAFF
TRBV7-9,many,CASSRQGLRQYF
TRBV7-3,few,CASSFWQSDRYEQYF
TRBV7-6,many,CASSLGVGADTQYF
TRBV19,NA,CASSIAPGGYEQYF
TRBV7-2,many,CASSIPNSPLHF
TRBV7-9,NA,CASSFLLRGAKTDTQYF
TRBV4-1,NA,CASSQDLIRDENEKLFF
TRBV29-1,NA,CSVVAPDYEQYF
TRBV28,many,CASSCSTEGPCEQYF
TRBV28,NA,CASSLAPRRTYEQYF
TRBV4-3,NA,CASSQGTGSNSPLHF
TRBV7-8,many,CASSLGAGHYSNQPQHF
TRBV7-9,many,CASSLTAPIGDTEAFF
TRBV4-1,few,CASSQSPPGQGRDEQFF
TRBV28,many,CASSIPRQGPSYEQYF
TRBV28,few,CASTGVGSRDTQYF
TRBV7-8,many,CASSLTGGSSYEQYF
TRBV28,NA,CASSLQRDPLTDTQYF
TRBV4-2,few,CASSQDRAGGTGELFF
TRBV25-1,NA,CASSTLRGVNEKLFF
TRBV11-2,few,CASSLDLGRGSDTQYF
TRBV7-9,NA,CASSLVAGGKEKLFF
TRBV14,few,CASSRDSGSITDTQYF
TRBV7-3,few,CASRAGWNTEAFF
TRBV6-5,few,CASSYETGGVSPLHF
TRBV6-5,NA,CASSYSVTRDWAYEQYF
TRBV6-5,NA,CASSLGPRSPLGEQYF
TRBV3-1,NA,CASSPRITGLGSHTGELFF
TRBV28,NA,CASSLTPSSYNEQFF
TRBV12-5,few,CASGLGPYGYTF
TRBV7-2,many,CASSLWASSYNEQFF
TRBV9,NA,CASSASRGNQPQHF
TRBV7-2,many,CASSHRETGIYEQYF
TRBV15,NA,CATSRERGTGPITGELFF
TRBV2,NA,CASSSYGEAFF
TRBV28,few,CASSLGGAWRSRENSYNEQFF
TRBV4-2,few,CASSQEYRQGAEEQYF
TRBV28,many,CASSLAGANEKLFF
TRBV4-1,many,CASSQWTEVNTEAFF
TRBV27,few,CATHLGGFTDTQYF
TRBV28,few,CASSLDSPNNEKLFF
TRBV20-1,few,CSSPDRATGELFF
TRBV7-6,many,CASSLAGAPYNEQFF
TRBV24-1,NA,CATSSTYNEQFF
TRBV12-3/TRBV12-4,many,CASSLAGDNEQFF
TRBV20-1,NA,CSARGVGSENIQETQYF
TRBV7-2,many,CASSLRLAGDQETQYF
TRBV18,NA,CASSPYRETNEKLFF
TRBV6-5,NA,CASTTSGTPNRTDEQFF
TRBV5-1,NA,CASSPYSGTAQETQYF
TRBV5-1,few,CASSSGTSGLTDTQYF
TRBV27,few,CASSTLWGRSQPQHF
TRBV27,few,CASSLIRSEKLFF